This T cell receptor (beta chain) came from a study of OX40 agonist ivuxolimab in advanced cancers. Blood samples were obtained at baseline, cycle 4 day 1, and cycle 7 day 1. The repertoire was sequenced with immunoSEQ multiplex PCR; TCRdb's copy has only in-frame clones and lacks some. The sample consists of some 100,000 clones, approximately 90% of them appearing once. CDR1 and CDR2 (germline): MDHEN, SYDVKM. This CDR3 has 16 residues. The V and J ends lost 2 bases and 0 bases respectively, with 11 bases between them. Overall study results and limits: Not determined was the antigen specificity of the expanded peripheral T cells.

About this clone: Its antigen is unknown.

This specimen consisted of CD4+ or CD8+ T cells sorted from blood, obtained in a trial of the OX40 agonist ivuxolimab. The V call is TRBV28, the J call TRBJ1-5; D is uncertain. This clonotype was obtained from an adult with an advanced solid tumor such as melanoma, head and neck, liver or kidney cancer. CDR3 protein: CASSLLSYYSNQPQHF. The DNA for the CDR3 is TGTGCCAGCAGTTTACTCAGCTACTATAGCAATCAGCCCCAGCATTTT.